This paragraph covers one T cell receptor (beta chain) sequence. The target antigen is unknown. The sample originates from a study of blood T cells in healthy people across ages. Study-wide results and limits: TCR beta diversity per million T cells fell roughly linearly with age.

The second PCR ran roughly 7 to 11 cycles with a sample-barcoded 5' primer and J-beta primers. TCRdb independently ran MiXCR on the 5' RACE reads; one entry per CDR3 protein. The table lists 600,000 to 900,000 distinct CDR3 sequences, around 24% of them singletons, with over 2.5% in the top ten. The donors, aged about 6 to 95, were healthy Caucasians from Russia. Germline values: CDR1 DFQATT, CDR2 SNEGSKA (reference sequence). The CDR3 sequence is 12 residues long. Trimming took 1 base from V and 7 from J, leaving 10 bases between them. These data are also associated with another study on T cells of mothers and their children.

This sequence was found in a boy younger than 18 in good health. V usage is TRBV20-1 and J usage is TRBJ1-2; TRBD1 is a possible D gene (5 bases). Sequencing used blood. The CDR3 nucleotides read TGCAGTGCTAGAGGGGGGGGTCCTGGCTACACCTTC. Its protein product is CSARGGGPGYTF.